A selection of T cell receptor beta chains follows, all from one sample in a study of PD-L1 blockade in urothelial cancer. Assay used: immunoSEQ multiplex PCR; TCRdb lists only in-frame clones, some missing. Found here are about 84,000 clones, over 80% of them singletons; the top ten hold more than 8%. This specimen consisted of PBMCs, obtained around atezolizumab (anti-PD-L1) treatment. All receptors come from a man between 65 and 85 years old with urothelial cancer. The CDR3 runs from the conserved cysteine through the conserved F or W. Each record gives: V gene, clone size, D gene, J gene, CDR3 protein, CDR3 DNA. A D gene is named only where the DNA matches it firmly. Where a row states a size, it is once, few, many or the class of an expanded clone; other rows omit it.

v_call: TRBV5-8
clone_size: NA
d_call: TRBD1
j_call: TRBJ2-7
cdr3_aa: CASSLVQGAYEQYF
cdr3_nt: TGTGCCAGCAGCTTGGTACAGGGGGCGTACGAGCAGTACTTC

v_call: TRBV5-1
clone_size: NA
d_call: TRBD1
j_call: TRBJ1-4
cdr3_aa: CASSRVGQGEKLFF
cdr3_nt: TGCGCCAGCAGCAGAGTGGGACAGGGGGAAAAACTGTTTTTT

v_call: TRBV5-5
clone_size: NA
d_call: NA
j_call: TRBJ1-4
cdr3_aa: CASSLTTVNEKLFF
cdr3_nt: TGTGCCAGCAGCTTGACCACAGTTAATGAAAAACTGTTTTTT

v_call: TRBV5-4
clone_size: NA
d_call: TRBD1
j_call: TRBJ2-7
cdr3_aa: CASSLGTASSYEQYF
cdr3_nt: TGTGCCAGCAGCCTCGGGACAGCAAGCTCCTACGAGCAGTACTTC

v_call: TRBV11-3
clone_size: NA
d_call: NA
j_call: TRBJ1-3
cdr3_aa: CASSATGFGNTIYF
cdr3_nt: TGTGCCAGCAGCGCAACAGGGTTCGGAAACACCATATATTTT

v_call: TRBV6-1
clone_size: NA
d_call: NA
j_call: TRBJ1-5
cdr3_aa: CASSEDWTTNQPQHF
cdr3_nt: TGTGCCAGCAGTGAAGATTGGACAACAAATCAGCCCCAGCATTTT

v_call: TRBV11-2
clone_size: NA
d_call: TRBD2
j_call: TRBJ2-2
cdr3_aa: CASSPLGSGSTGELFF
cdr3_nt: TGTGCCAGCAGCCCATTGGGGAGCGGGAGCACCGGGGAGCTGTTTTTT

v_call: TRBV5-1
clone_size: NA
d_call: TRBD2
j_call: TRBJ2-3
cdr3_aa: CASSEGLAGSDTQYF
cdr3_nt: TGCGCCAGCAGCGAGGGACTAGCGGGGTCAGATACGCAGTATTTT

v_call: TRBV7-2
clone_size: NA
d_call: NA
j_call: TRBJ1-2
cdr3_aa: CASSWVNQGSYTF
cdr3_nt: TGTGCCAGCAGCTGGGTCAATCAGGGGAGCTACACCTTC

v_call: TRBV11-2
clone_size: NA
d_call: TRBD2
j_call: TRBJ2-5
cdr3_aa: CASSSLAGPQETQYF
cdr3_nt: TGTGCCAGCAGCTCACTAGCGGGGCCCCAAGAGACCCAGTACTTC

v_call: TRBV5-1
clone_size: NA
d_call: NA
j_call: TRBJ1-2
cdr3_aa: CASSLDRSIYGYTF
cdr3_nt: TGCGCCAGCAGCTTGGACAGGTCCATCTATGGCTACACCTTC

v_call: TRBV20-1
clone_size: NA
d_call: NA
j_call: TRBJ1-1
cdr3_aa: CSARQNTEAFF
cdr3_nt: TGCAGTGCTAGACAGAACACTGAAGCTTTCTTT

v_call: TRBV7-2
clone_size: once
d_call: NA
j_call: TRBJ1-2
cdr3_aa: CASSLAEVGPGYTF
cdr3_nt: TGTGCCAGCAGCTTAGCGGAGGTGGGTCCGGGCTACACCTTC

v_call: TRBV6-5
clone_size: NA
d_call: NA
j_call: TRBJ2-7
cdr3_aa: CASSYSRRAAYEQYF
cdr3_nt: TGTGCCAGCAGTTACTCGCGCAGGGCAGCCTACGAGCAGTACTTC

v_call: TRBV25-1
clone_size: once
d_call: NA
j_call: TRBJ1-3
cdr3_aa: CASSRGGNTIYF
cdr3_nt: TGTGCCAGCTCCAGGGGAGGAAACACCATATATTTT

v_call: TRBV7-2
clone_size: NA
d_call: NA
j_call: TRBJ2-1
cdr3_aa: CASSLGGGREQFF
cdr3_nt: TGTGCCAGCAGCTTAGGAGGGGGTCGTGAGCAGTTCTTC

v_call: TRBV6-5
clone_size: NA
d_call: NA
j_call: TRBJ2-7
cdr3_aa: CASRPGQPLVDEQYF
cdr3_nt: TGTGCCAGCAGACCCGGACAACCTTTGGTCGACGAGCAGTACTTC

v_call: TRBV5-4
clone_size: few
d_call: NA
j_call: TRBJ2-7
cdr3_aa: CASSLAEEEETYEQYF
cdr3_nt: TGTGCCAGCAGCTTGGCCGAAGAGGAGGAGACCTACGAGCAGTACTTC

v_call: TRBV12-5
clone_size: many
d_call: NA
j_call: TRBJ2-7
cdr3_aa: CASGLVLEQYF
cdr3_nt: TGTGCTAGTGGTTTGGTCCTCGAGCAGTACTTC

v_call: TRBV2
clone_size: NA
d_call: NA
j_call: TRBJ2-1
cdr3_aa: CASSVSREQFF
cdr3_nt: TGTGCCAGTAGTGTCTCTCGTGAGCAGTTCTTC

v_call: TRBV6-6
clone_size: NA
d_call: TRBD1
j_call: TRBJ2-7
cdr3_aa: CASSSSGTEDEQYF
cdr3_nt: TGTGCCAGCAGTTCTTCCGGGACAGAAGACGAGCAGTACTTC

v_call: TRBV5-6
clone_size: once
d_call: TRBD1
j_call: TRBJ1-1
cdr3_aa: CASSLTKTGGRTEAFF
cdr3_nt: TGTGCCAGCAGCTTGACGAAGACAGGGGGCAGGACTGAAGCTTTCTTT

v_call: TRBV14
clone_size: NA
d_call: NA
j_call: TRBJ1-2
cdr3_aa: CASSQVPGKKDSYGYTF
cdr3_nt: TGTGCCAGCAGCCAGGTGCCAGGGAAAAAGGATAGCTATGGCTACACCTTC

v_call: TRBV10-3
clone_size: NA
d_call: TRBD1
j_call: TRBJ1-1
cdr3_aa: CAISMGQFNTEAFF
cdr3_nt: TGTGCCATCAGTATGGGACAGTTCAACACTGAAGCTTTCTTT

v_call: TRBV7-2
clone_size: few
d_call: TRBD2
j_call: TRBJ2-1
cdr3_aa: CASSFSGGMNEQFF
cdr3_nt: TGTGCCAGCAGCTTCAGCGGGGGAATGAATGAGCAGTTCTTC

v_call: TRBV6-1
clone_size: few
d_call: TRBD1
j_call: TRBJ2-7
cdr3_aa: CASAWTGTRDYEQYF
cdr3_nt: TGTGCCAGCGCATGGACAGGGACTCGGGACTACGAGCAGTACTTC

v_call: TRBV5-1
clone_size: NA
d_call: NA
j_call: TRBJ2-7
cdr3_aa: CASYRDRLDEQYF
cdr3_nt: TGCGCCAGCTACAGGGACCGCCTGGACGAGCAGTACTTC

v_call: TRBV5-1
clone_size: NA
d_call: NA
j_call: TRBJ1-4
cdr3_aa: CASSLVTGNEKLFF
cdr3_nt: TGCGCCAGCAGCTTGGTCACCGGTAATGAAAAACTGTTTTTT

v_call: TRBV13
clone_size: NA
d_call: TRBD2
j_call: TRBJ2-7
cdr3_aa: CASSLGLANYEQYF
cdr3_nt: TGTGCCAGCAGCTTGGGACTAGCTAACTACGAGCAGTACTTC

v_call: TRBV7-3
clone_size: once
d_call: TRBD1
j_call: TRBJ2-2
cdr3_aa: CASRRQGGTGELFF
cdr3_nt: TGTGCCAGCAGAAGACAGGGGGGCACCGGGGAGCTGTTTTTT

v_call: TRBV12-2
clone_size: NA
d_call: NA
j_call: TRBJ2-7
cdr3_aa: CASRSGQGGTYEQYF
cdr3_nt: TGTGCAAGTCGCTCCGGACAGGGGGGGACCTACGAGCAGTACTTC

v_call: TRBV11-2
clone_size: NA
d_call: NA
j_call: TRBJ2-3
cdr3_aa: CASSSTTEDTDTQYF
cdr3_nt: TGTGCCAGCAGCTCCACGACAGAGGACACAGATACGCAGTATTTT

v_call: TRBV11-3
clone_size: NA
d_call: TRBD1
j_call: TRBJ2-1
cdr3_aa: CASSLRQGRGNEQFF
cdr3_nt: TGTGCCAGCAGCCTAAGACAGGGCCGAGGAAATGAGCAGTTCTTC

v_call: TRBV6-1
clone_size: NA
d_call: TRBD1
j_call: TRBJ1-4
cdr3_aa: CASSEQGASNEKLFF
cdr3_nt: TGTGCCAGCAGTGAACAGGGGGCGAGTAATGAAAAACTGTTTTTT